This TCR beta chain was observed in a study of T cell responses to AZD1222 COVID-19 vaccine. Findings and caveats of the study: With two AZD1222 doses given, Spike-specific TCR breadth and depth both rose.

Worth noting for this clone: Its antigen is undetermined.

TCRdb keeps only in-frame clones here, not all; method: immunoSEQ multiplex PCR. The data contain over 140,000 clones, roughly 92% of them singletons. Germline loops: CDR1 MNHNY, CDR2 SVGAGI (reference sequence). The CDR3 is made up of 14 amino acids. The germline V and J ends were trimmed by 0 bases and 0 bases, with 5 bases remaining between them. The sequences come from peripheral blood, collected on day 0 of AZD1222 vaccination. This rearrangement joins TRBV6-6 to TRBJ1-1; D gene unclear. The sequence derives from an adult in good health. The CDR3 sequence: CASSYSGLNTEAFF. The CDR3 nucleotides read TGTGCCAGCAGTTACTCAGGGTTGAACACTGAAGCTTTCTTT.